Listed below are T cell receptor beta chains from one sample, sequenced in a study of OX40 agonist ivuxolimab in advanced cancers. Sequencing was performed with immunoSEQ multiplex PCR; in TCRdb, only in-frame clones are kept and a portion is missing. Of 69,000 or so clones listed, approximately 81% were seen once; the top ten hold 0.83%. The sample in question was CD4+ or CD8+ T cells sorted from blood, obtained in a trial of the OX40 agonist ivuxolimab. The receptors shown here come from an adult with an advanced solid tumor such as melanoma, head and neck, liver or kidney cancer. CDR3s include the opening cysteine and the closing phenylalanine or tryptophan. The D gene is left open where the match is weak. Some rows have no size entry. The others give once, few or many, or a class for an expanded clone.

size	V	D	J	DNA	CDR3
few	TRBV6-1	TRBD2	TRBJ2-7	TGTGCCAGCAGTGGCGGCGGGAGCCCGGCGGGGGAGCAGTACTTC	CASSGGGSPAGEQYF
.	TRBV19	.	TRBJ1-5	TGTGCCAGTAGTATCGGGGTACAGGTCAATCAGCCCCAGCATTTT	CASSIGVQVNQPQHF
.	TRBV7-9	.	TRBJ1-2	TGTGCCAGCAGCCTAGAAGTCGGACGTTCAGGCTACACCTTC	CASSLEVGRSGYTF
.	TRBV19	TRBD1	TRBJ2-7	TGTGCCAGTACTAGACTCGGACAGGCCCACGAGCAGTACTTC	CASTRLGQAHEQYF
.	TRBV12-5	.	TRBJ1-1	TGTGCTAGTGGTTTGTGGCAGGGGTTCACTGAAGCTTTCTTT	CASGLWQGFTEAFF
.	TRBV19	TRBD2	TRBJ2-7	TGTGCCAGTTCGGAGCGGGGGACCGAGCAGTACTTC	CASSERGTEQYF
few	TRBV11-3	TRBD2	TRBJ2-7	TGTGCCAGCAGCTTAAACCCGGGACTACAGACCTACGAGCAGTACTTC	CASSLNPGLQTYEQYF
.	TRBV27	.	TRBJ1-3	TGTGCCAGCAGCTCCGGGACGCCTGGAAACACCATATATTTT	CASSSGTPGNTIYF
.	TRBV5-1	.	TRBJ1-5	TGCGCCAGCAGTGCGGGTAGCGGCCAGCCCCAGCATTTT	CASSAGSGQPQHF
.	TRBV19	.	TRBJ2-5	TGTGCCAGTAGTAGACGTTGGGCCGCGGAGACCCAGTACTTC	CASSRRWAAETQYF
.	TRBV28	TRBD2	TRBJ2-4	TGTGCCAGCAGTTTAGGAAGCGGGGGAGGAAGAAACATTCAGTACTTC	CASSLGSGGGRNIQYF
.	TRBV7-9	TRBD1	TRBJ2-4	TGTGCCAGCAGCTTAGCAGGGGGCGAGGCCAAAAACATTCAGTACTTC	CASSLAGGEAKNIQYF
.	TRBV6-4	.	TRBJ2-7	TGTGCCAGCAGTGACTCGGGCAGGTCCTACGAGCAGTACTTC	CASSDSGRSYEQYF
.	TRBV19	TRBD1	TRBJ2-6	TGTGCCAGTAGTCACCACTCCGGGACAGGGGGAGCTGGGGCCAACGTCCTGACTTTC	CASSHHSGTGGAGANVLTF
.	TRBV5-1	TRBD2	TRBJ2-3	TGCGCCAGCAACCCGGGACTAGCGGGGGGGAGGACAGATACGCAGTATTTT	CASNPGLAGGRTDTQYF
.	TRBV7-2	TRBD1	TRBJ2-7	TGTGCCAGCAGCTTAGGTATGGGGACAGGGGGCGAGCAGTACTTC	CASSLGMGTGGEQYF
few	TRBV7-2	.	TRBJ1-5	TGTGCCAGCAGCTTACATGTGGGTCAGCCCCAGCATTTT	CASSLHVGQPQHF
.	TRBV7-6	TRBD1	TRBJ1-1	TGTGCCAGCAGTTACGGGACAGGACGTACTGAAGCTTTCTTT	CASSYGTGRTEAFF
few	TRBV5-4	.	TRBJ1-5	TGTGCCAGCAGCTTGTATGGGGAGTCCCAGCATTTT	CASSLYGESQHF
.	TRBV7-2	.	TRBJ2-7	TGTGCCAGCAGCTTGAGGGGGGGATCGGACGCCACCTACGAGCAGTACTTC	CASSLRGGSDATYEQYF